This passage covers 5 T cell receptor beta chains from one sample sequenced in a study of shared clonotypes between healthy human individuals. Generated by immunoSEQ multiplex PCR, the TCRdb table keeps only in-frame clones and is missing some. The top ten clones hold about 0.4% of a sample with about 1.5 million clones, approximately 98% of them seen once. The source material was naive CD4+ T cells sorted from blood. Subset given: CD45RA+ positively selected. These receptor sequences come from a man aged 25 to 45 in good health.

The chain couples TRBV10-3 to TRBJ2-7; 12 bases align to TRBD1. This CDR3 is built from 13 residues. Unmatched junction bases numbered 2, after V lost 6 bases and J lost 5 bases. Germline CDR1 and CDR2: ENHRY and SYGVKD. In nucleotides, the CDR3 is TGTGCCATCAGCGGGACAGGGGGCCACGAGCAGTACTTC. This codes for CAISGTGGHEQYF.

The V and J genes are TRBV28 and TRBJ2-7; D not resolved. The CDR3 sequence is 13 residues long. Trimming cost V 1 base and J 3 bases, with 7 bases left between them. Germline assignment: CDR1 MDHEN and CDR2 SYDVKM. The CDR3 protein is CASSLSSRYEQYF. CDR3 sequence (DNA): TGTGCCAGCAGTTTATCCAGTCGCTACGAGCAGTACTTC.

The chain couples TRBV6-5 to TRBJ1-2; D perhaps matches TRBD1 (6 bases). The V end lost 4 bases, the J end lost 3 bases, and 9 bases lay between the germline ends. In germline, CDR1 is MNHEY, CDR2 SVGAGI. The CDR3 runs 13 residues. CDR3 nucleotides: TGTGCCAGCAGTTGGACAGCCGACTATGGCTACACCTTC. Its protein is CASSWTADYGYTF.

V is TRBV7-2 and J is TRBJ1-4, with D maybe TRBD1 (5 bases). The V gene lost 8 bases and the J gene lost 6 bases, with 16 bases spanning the gap. CDR1 and CDR2 from the germline V gene are SGHTA and FQGNSA. CDR3 length: 14 residues. CDR3 loop: CASAARGGDEKLFF. The DNA for the CDR3 is TGTGCCAGCGCCGCTAGGGGTGGCGATGAAAAACTGTTTTTT.

J is TRBJ1-1 and V is TRBV28, with no clear D. CDR3 length equals 14 residues. Looked up from germline, CDR1 is MDHEN and CDR2 is SYDVKM. Trimming shortened V by 4 bases and J by 0 bases, and 9 bases separated the two germline ends. The CDR3 DNA is TGTGCCAGCAGTTACGCTGGGGTGAACACTGAAGCTTTCTTT. Protein sequence: CASSYAGVNTEAFF.